Reported below is one T cell receptor (beta chain). Produced via immunoSEQ multiplex PCR; TCRdb's table is partial and in-frame only. The sample shows tens of thousands of clones, 89% of them seen only once. Germline CDR1 reads SGHVS; CDR2 reads FQNEAQ. V was pared by 0 bases and J by 0 bases, with 9 bases between. The CDR3 is made up of 16 amino acids. It was autoimmune disease history or systemic immunosuppression that excluded patients. This sample is part of a study of OX40 agonist ivuxolimab in advanced cancers. In the study overall: Ivuxolimab, an antibody that agonizes OX40 (CD134), was administered to the patients.

This TCR was recovered from an adult with an advanced solid tumor such as melanoma, head and neck, liver or kidney cancer. The chain is built from TRBV7-8 and TRBJ1-5; no clear D. The source was CD4+ or CD8+ T cells sorted from blood, collected in a trial of the OX40 agonist ivuxolimab. DNA of the CDR3: TGTGCCAGCAGCTTAGCTACCTCTTATAGCAATCAGCCCCAGCATTTT. Protein sequence: CASSLATSYSNQPQHF. Using reference TRBV7-8 and TRBJ1-5 for the parts outside the CDR3, the full variable domain is GAGVSQSPRYKVAKRGQDVALRCDPISGHVSLFWYQQALGQGPEFLTYFQNEAQLDKSGLPSDRFFAERPEGSVSTLKIQRTQQEDSAVYLCASSLATSYSNQPQHFGDGTRLSIL.